This entry lists 30 T cell receptor beta chains sequenced from one sample in a study of T cells after yellow fever vaccination. TCRdb used MiXCR to reprocess the 5' RACE reads, holding one entry per CDR3 protein. This sample has roughly 94,000 distinct CDR3 sequences, with over 8% found just once. This specimen consisted of CD8+ T cells not binding an NS4B(214-222) dextramer, sorted from PBMCs, obtained around 15 days after the first yellow fever vaccination. Source of these receptors: a man aged 18 to 29 who received the YFV17D yellow fever vaccine.

This rearrangement joins TRBV5-1 to TRBJ2-2; D is undetermined. V gave up 2 bases and J gave up 6 bases, with 11 bases separating them. Germline V lookup: CDR1 SGHRS, CDR2 YFSETQ. This CDR3 spans 14 amino acids. CDR3 sequence reads: CASSFIASAGELFF. The CDR3 DNA reads as TGCGCCAGCAGCTTTATAGCTTCCGCCGGGGAGCTGTTTTTT.

This chain connects TRBV10-3 to TRBJ1-5, with a tentative D call TRBD1 (5 bases). The V end lost 0 bases, the J end lost 6 bases, and 6 bases lay between the germline ends. The CDR3 is made up of 13 amino acids. Germline CDR1 ENHRY, CDR2 SYGVKD. The DNA of the CDR3 is TGTGCCATCAGTGAGTCGAGGGGTCAGCCCCAGCATTTT. Translated: CAISESRGQPQHF.

The J gene is TRBJ2-1, the V gene TRBV11-3; a weak D match, TRBD2 (6 bases). The germline V and J ends were trimmed by 4 bases and 3 bases, with 10 bases remaining between them. The germline gives CDR1 SGHNT, CDR2 YENEEA. The CDR3 covers 14 residues. The CDR3 DNA sequence: TGTGCCAGCAGCTCCCCGGGGGTCTACAATGAGCAGTTCTTC. Translating gives CASSSPGVYNEQFF.

The chain has TRBV24-1 and TRBJ2-2; the D gene could be TRBD1 or TRBD2 (5 bases each). CDR1 is KGHDR and CDR2 is SFDVKD in the germline V gene. The V end was cut by 1 base, the J end by 4 bases, with 9 bases between. The CDR3 runs 15 residues. CDR3 DNA: TGTGCCACCAGTGATTTCTCCGGGACCACCGGGGAGCTGTTTTTT. It specifies CATSDFSGTTGELFF.

This chain connects TRBV5-5 to TRBJ1-3; D remains ambiguous. This CDR3 has 15 amino acids. With 3 bases removed from V and 0 bases from J, the gap between germline ends came to 10 bases. Germline V CDR1 and CDR2: SGHKS, YYEKEE (reference sequence). CDR3 nucleotides: TGTGCCAGCAGCTCTGAACGGACCTCTGGAAACACCATATATTTT. Translated, it gives CASSSERTSGNTIYF.

The chain couples TRBV6-6 to TRBJ1-5; D unclear. The ends were cut back, 5 bases at V and 5 bases at J, with 7 bases in the middle. The CDR3 is 12 amino acids. CDR1 and CDR2 from the germline V gene are MNHNY and SVGAGI (reference sequence). CDR3 region: CASSPFDQPQHF. In DNA form, the CDR3 reads TGTGCCAGCAGTCCCTTCGATCAGCCCCAGCATTTT.

This chain uses TRBV6-5 with TRBJ2-3; 7 bases map to TRBD1. After removal of 4 bases from V and 3 bases from J, the junction contained 4 bases not matched to a gene. The CDR3 covers 14 residues. The germline gives CDR1 MNHEY, CDR2 SVGAGI. This CDR3 is CASSFPGGTDTQYF. The CDR3 DNA reads TGTGCCAGCAGTTTCCCAGGGGGTACAGATACGCAGTATTTT.

This clonotype has more than one count but fewer than ten. The chain uses TRBV20-1 and TRBJ2-1; D perhaps matches TRBD2 (6 bases). Trimming cost V 5 bases and J 6 bases, with 23 bases left between them. Looked up from germline, CDR1 is DFQATT and CDR2 is SNEGSKA (reference sequence). CDR3 size: 16 residues. CDR3 sequence: CSARGVEAVTGNEQFF. CDR3 DNA sequence: TGCAGTGCTCGCGGGGTAGAGGCGGTGACTGGCAATGAGCAGTTCTTC.

There are a few counts of this clonotype. The CDR3 loop is CSASQTGVKTYGYTF. Written as DNA, the CDR3 is TGCAGTGCTAGCCAGACAGGGGTGAAGACCTATGGCTACACCTTC. The rearrangement uses TRBV20-1 and TRBJ1-2, with TRBD1 identical over 8 bases. CDR3 length equals 15 residues. Germline assignment: CDR1 DFQATT and CDR2 SNEGSKA (reference sequence). Losses at the gene ends were 3 bases for V and 4 bases for J; bases not matched to a gene: 10.

The chain combines TRBV19 with TRBJ2-7; TRBD2 might be the D (5 bases). The CDR3 length is 13 residues. The germline gives CDR1 LNHDA, CDR2 SQIVND (reference sequence). Trimming removed 5 bases from V and 6 bases from J, with 14 bases in between. The CDR3 spells CASSFASGSEQYV. CDR3 coding DNA: TGTGCCAGTAGTTTCGCCTCGGGGAGCGAGCAGTACGTC.

This clonotype was observed a few times. One junction end does not reproduce the germline sequence, and a read error may be involved. The CDR3 DNA reads as TGTGCCAGCAGCTATCTCTCGCCTAGCCTTCGGGTCTTC. Protein product: CASSYLSPSLRVF. The chain joins TRBV5-4 to TRBJ2-1; D might be TRBD2 (5 bases). The germline V gene has CDR1 SGHNT and CDR2 YYREEE (reference sequence). This CDR3 has 13 amino acids.

In this sample, this clonotype turned up a few times. The chain has TRBV12-3 or TRBV12-4 and TRBJ2-2; D is unresolved. This CDR3 spans 12 amino acids. Trimming took 3 bases from V and 6 from J, leaving 5 bases between them. In nucleotides, the CDR3 is TGTGCCAGCAGTTTTGATTCCGGGGAGCTGTTTTTT. Amino acid sequence: CASSFDSGELFF.

A few counts support this clonotype. V and J are TRBV4-2 and TRBJ2-7; 10 nucleotides align to TRBD2. Per germline, CDR1 LGHNA and CDR2 YNFKEQ. This CDR3 is built from 16 residues. J gave up 10 bases and V 0 bases, and 12 bases lay outside the gene matches. The CDR3 DNA reads TGTGCCAGCAGCCAAGATTTGTACAGCGGGGGGGCCTTCCAGTACTTC. Protein sequence: CASSQDLYSGGAFQYF.

This chain connects TRBV7-1 to TRBJ2-2, with TRBD2 matching over 12 bases. TRBV7-1 is flagged as an ORF with uncertain function. The V and J ends lost 3 bases and 0 bases, in that order; junction bases with no gene match: 17. The CDR3 contains 22 residues. The CDR3 DNA reads as TGTGCCAGCAGCTCTCGGCCTGGGCTAGCGGGGGGGGTTGGAACGAACACCGGGGAGCTGTTTTTT. Protein product: CASSSRPGLAGGVGTNTGELFF.

This sequence joins TRBV7-9 and TRBJ2-5; tentative D call: TRBD1 (6 bases). The CDR3 extends over 14 amino acids. V lost 3 bases and J lost 5, with 13 bases in between. Germline V CDR1 and CDR2: SEHNR, FQNEAQ (reference sequence). This CDR3 is CASSLWGPEETQYF. Written as DNA, the CDR3 is TGTGCCAGCAGCTTGTGGGGGCCGGAGGAGACCCAGTACTTC.

This clonotype appeared many times. V and J are TRBV29-1 and TRBJ2-1; the D gene is possibly TRBD2 (6 bases). Germline values: CDR1 SQVTM, CDR2 ANQGSEA. Trimming took 4 bases from V and 6 from J, leaving 16 bases between them. This CDR3 is 14 amino acids long. The chain's CDR3 is CSVGGGQGGNEQFF. The DNA of the CDR3 is TGCAGCGTTGGAGGAGGGCAGGGTGGCAATGAGCAGTTCTTC.

The genes are TRBV6-5 and TRBJ1-1, with a tentative D call TRBD1 (6 bases). Trimming took off 2 bases at V and 1 base at J, with 20 bases between the two ends. Germline V gene lookup returns CDR1 MNHEY and CDR2 SVGAGI. This CDR3 is built from 18 residues. In DNA form, the CDR3 reads TGTGCCAGCAGTTACCGAGAGGGGGGGCGGGTGTCGAACACTGAAGCTTTCTTT. This gives the protein CASSYREGGRVSNTEAFF.

There are a few counts of this clonotype. The J gene is TRBJ2-6, the V gene TRBV19; D assignment may be TRBD1 or TRBD2 (5 bases each). CDR1 and CDR2 (germline): LNHDA, SQIVND (reference sequence). Trimming removed 4 bases from V and 0 bases from J, with 16 bases in between. The CDR3 runs to 18 residues. CDR3 residues: CASSKLGPPLSGANVLTF. The CDR3 coding sequence is TGTGCCAGTAGTAAATTGGGACCGCCCCTCTCTGGGGCCAACGTCCTGACTTTC.

Only a few counts were recorded for this clonotype. The chain links TRBV7-9 to TRBJ1-2, with D possibly TRBD1 on 5 matching bases. This CDR3 region has 13 residues. V dropped 1 base and J dropped 4 bases, with 7 bases sitting between them. The germline V gene encodes CDR1 SEHNR and CDR2 FQNEAQ (reference sequence). The DNA of the CDR3 is TGTGCCAGCAGCTTAGGGACATTCTATGGCTACACCTTC. Translating gives CASSLGTFYGYTF.

The chain recombines TRBV7-8 with TRBJ1-1, with D possibly TRBD1 on 5 matching bases. Germline V CDR1 and CDR2: SGHVS, FQNEAQ. The CDR3 runs 16 residues. With 3 bases removed from V and 3 bases from J, the gap between germline ends came to 17 bases. CDR3 sequence: CASSFRGRRGDTEAFF. In nucleotides, the CDR3 is TGTGCCAGCAGCTTTCGGGGACGACGAGGGGACACTGAAGCTTTCTTT.

This clonotype was seen at least ten times. The chain employs TRBV12-3 or TRBV12-4 and TRBJ2-3; D may be TRBD1 or TRBD2 (6 bases each). The V end lost 7 bases, the J end lost 4 bases, and 15 bases lay between the germline ends. This CDR3 is 14 amino acids long. The CDR3 is CASITSGEADTQYF. CDR3 nucleotides: TGTGCCAGCATCACCTCAGGGGAGGCAGATACGCAGTATTTT.

V and J are TRBV7-9 and TRBJ1-1, with 9 bases identical to TRBD1. The germline gives CDR1 SEHNR, CDR2 FQNEAQ (reference sequence). V trimming: 5 bases; J trimming: 0 bases; junction bases outside the gene matches: 10. The CDR3 has 17 amino acids. The chain's CDR3 is CASSPRDRAYMNTEAFF. The CDR3 coding sequence is TGTGCCAGCAGCCCCCGGGACAGGGCTTATATGAACACTGAAGCTTTCTTT.

There are many counts of this clonotype. The V call is TRBV29-1, the J call TRBJ2-7; unclear D gene. The CDR3 is 12 amino acids. Looked up from germline, CDR1 is SQVTM and CDR2 is ANQGSEA. Between the trimmed V and J ends, which lost 3 bases and 1 base, there was a span of 7 bases. CDR3 sequence (DNA): TGCAGCGTTGAGGATAGTTCCTACGAGCAGTACTTC. Amino acids: CSVEDSSYEQYF.

This chain joins TRBV12-3 or TRBV12-4 and TRBJ1-3, with D tentatively TRBD1 (5 bases). The V gene lost 8 bases and the J gene lost 4 bases, with 15 bases spanning the gap. The CDR3 consists of 14 residues. CDR3 in amino acids: CASSFGAGGNTIYF. CDR3 coding DNA: TGTGCCAGCTCTTTCGGGGCAGGAGGAAACACCATATATTTT.

This clonotype was seen many times. The gene calls are TRBV5-1 and TRBJ2-7; D not certain. CDR1 SGHRS and CDR2 YFSETQ come from the germline V gene. The V end was cut by 3 bases, the J end by 4 bases, with 14 bases between. There are 14 residues in the CDR3. The CDR3 bases are TGCGCCAGCAGCTCGGACGGGTCCATTTACGAGCAGTACTTC. This sequence encodes CASSSDGSIYEQYF.

This clonotype was seen more than once but under ten times. The rearrangement links TRBV7-9 to TRBJ2-5; 8 nucleotides line up with TRBD1. V shed 0 bases, J shed 7 bases, and the junction held 7 bases outside the gene matches. CDR3 size: 15 residues. The germline gives CDR1 SEHNR, CDR2 FQNEAQ (reference sequence). DNA of the CDR3: TGTGCCAGCAGCTTAGCCGTGACAGGGGCGGGGACCCAGTACTTC. It translates to CASSLAVTGAGTQYF.

The V and J genes are TRBV7-9 and TRBJ2-4; D is uncertain. The CDR3 runs 17 residues. V lost 5 bases to trimming and J lost 2 bases, with 19 bases between them. Germline V gives CDR1 SEHNR, CDR2 FQNEAQ (reference sequence). CDR3: CASSPGSPCWTKNIQYF. CDR3 bases: TGTGCCAGCAGCCCCGGGTCGCCCTGCTGGACCAAAAACATTCAGTACTTC.

The rearrangement links TRBV10-3 to TRBJ2-3; D is possibly TRBD2 (5 bases). Germline-derived CDR1 and CDR2 are ENHRY and SYGVKD. The V end was cut by 6 bases, the J end by 2 bases, with 9 bases between. The CDR3 runs to 13 residues. CDR3 loop: CAIRDSLTDTQYF. The DNA for the CDR3 is TGTGCCATCAGGGACTCCCTCACAGATACGCAGTATTTT.

This clonotype turned up a few times. The CDR3 DNA reads TGTGCCAGCAGTTTGCCCCCCGGGACAGGGACCTCTGGAAACACCATATATTTT. Protein: CASSLPPGTGTSGNTIYF. This sequence joins TRBV12-3 or TRBV12-4 and TRBJ1-3, with 9 nucleotides matching TRBD1. V lost 3 bases, J lost 0 bases, and 9 bases stayed unmatched. This CDR3 has 18 residues.

The chain recombines TRBV28 with TRBJ2-5; 8 positions match TRBD1. In germline, CDR1 is MDHEN, CDR2 SYDVKM. V was clipped by 11 bases and J by 2 bases; unmatched bases: 7. The CDR3 has 13 residues. CDR3: CASWGQEQETQYF. In DNA, the CDR3 is TGTGCCTCCTGGGGACAGGAGCAAGAGACCCAGTACTTC. Combining the CDR3 with reference TRBV28 and TRBJ2-5 gives the whole variable domain DVKVTQSSRYLVKRTGEKVFLECVQDMDHENMFWYRQDPGLGLRLIYFSYDVKMKEKGDIPEGYSVSREKKERFSLILESASTNQTSMYLCASWGQEQETQYFGPGTRLLVL.